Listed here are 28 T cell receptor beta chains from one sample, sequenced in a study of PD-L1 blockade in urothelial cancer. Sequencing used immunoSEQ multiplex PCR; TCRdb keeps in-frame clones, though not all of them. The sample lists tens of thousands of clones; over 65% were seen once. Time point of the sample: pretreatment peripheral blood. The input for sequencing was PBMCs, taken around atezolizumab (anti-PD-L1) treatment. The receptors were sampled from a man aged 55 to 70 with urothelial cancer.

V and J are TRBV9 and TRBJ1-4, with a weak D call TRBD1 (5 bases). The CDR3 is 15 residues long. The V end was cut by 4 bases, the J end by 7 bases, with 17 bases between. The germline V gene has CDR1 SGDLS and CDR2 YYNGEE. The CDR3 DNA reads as TGTGCCAGCAGCACCCGGGGGGGGGAGGGTGAAAAACTGTTTTTT. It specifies CASSTRGGEGEKLFF.

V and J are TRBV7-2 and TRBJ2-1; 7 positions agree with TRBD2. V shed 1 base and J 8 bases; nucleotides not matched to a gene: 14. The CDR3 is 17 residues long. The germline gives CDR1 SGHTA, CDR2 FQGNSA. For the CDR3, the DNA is TGTGCCAGCAGCTTAGTTGGGGGGAGGGAGGGCCGTGATGAGCAGTTCTTC. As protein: CASSLVGGREGRDEQFF.

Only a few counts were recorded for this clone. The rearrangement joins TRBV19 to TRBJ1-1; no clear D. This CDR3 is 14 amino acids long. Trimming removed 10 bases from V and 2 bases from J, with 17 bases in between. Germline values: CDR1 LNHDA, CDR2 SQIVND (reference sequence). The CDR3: CATQVGAANTEAFF. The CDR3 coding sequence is TGTGCCACTCAAGTCGGAGCGGCCAACACTGAAGCTTTCTTT.

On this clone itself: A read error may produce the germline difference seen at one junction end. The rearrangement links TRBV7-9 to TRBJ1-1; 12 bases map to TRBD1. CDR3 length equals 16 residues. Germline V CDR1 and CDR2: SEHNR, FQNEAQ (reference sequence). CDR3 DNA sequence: TGTGCCAGCAGCTTAAGCCCGGGACAGGGGGCGCCGAGAGGAGTCTTT. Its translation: CASSLSPGQGAPRGVF.

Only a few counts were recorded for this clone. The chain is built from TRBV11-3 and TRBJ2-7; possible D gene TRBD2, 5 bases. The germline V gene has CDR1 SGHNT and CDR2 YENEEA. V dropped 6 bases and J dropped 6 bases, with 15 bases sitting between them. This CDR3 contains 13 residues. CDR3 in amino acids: CASSGRGSGEQYF. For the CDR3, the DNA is TGTGCCAGCAGTGGTCGGGGATCCGGCGAGCAGTACTTC.

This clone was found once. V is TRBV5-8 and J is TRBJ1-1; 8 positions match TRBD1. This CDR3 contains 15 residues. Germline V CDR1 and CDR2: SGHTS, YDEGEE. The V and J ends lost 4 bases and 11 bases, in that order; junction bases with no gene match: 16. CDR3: CASSPGRQGRRSAFF. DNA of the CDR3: TGTGCCAGCAGCCCTGGGAGACAGGGGCGTAGATCGGCTTTCTTT.

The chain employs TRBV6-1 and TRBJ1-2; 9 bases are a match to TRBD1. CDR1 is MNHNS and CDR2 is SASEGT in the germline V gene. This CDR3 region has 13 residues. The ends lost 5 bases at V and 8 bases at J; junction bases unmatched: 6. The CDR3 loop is CASSSRDRDGYTF. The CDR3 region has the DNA TGTGCCAGCAGTTCCCGGGACAGGGACGGCTACACCTTC.

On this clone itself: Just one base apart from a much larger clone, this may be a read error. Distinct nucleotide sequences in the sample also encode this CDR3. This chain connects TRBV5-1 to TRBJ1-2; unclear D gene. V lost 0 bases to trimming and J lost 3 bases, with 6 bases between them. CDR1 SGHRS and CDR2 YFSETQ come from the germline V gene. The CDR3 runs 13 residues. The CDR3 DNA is TGCGCCAGCAGCTTGGATGGAGACTATGGCTACACCTTC. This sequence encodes CASSLDGDYGYTF.

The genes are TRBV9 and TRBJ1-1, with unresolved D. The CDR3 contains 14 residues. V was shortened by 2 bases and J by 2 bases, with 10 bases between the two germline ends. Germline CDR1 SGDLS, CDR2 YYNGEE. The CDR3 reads CASSVSGSNTEAFF. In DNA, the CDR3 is TGTGCCAGCAGCGTTTCGGGGTCTAACACTGAAGCTTTCTTT.

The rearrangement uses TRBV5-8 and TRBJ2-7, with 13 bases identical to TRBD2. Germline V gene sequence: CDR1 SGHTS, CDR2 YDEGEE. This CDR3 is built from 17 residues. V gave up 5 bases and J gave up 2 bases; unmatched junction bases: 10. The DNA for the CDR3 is TGTGCCAGCAGAAGGACTAGCGGGAGTAAGGGGGCCTACGAGCAGTACTTC. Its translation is CASRRTSGSKGAYEQYF.

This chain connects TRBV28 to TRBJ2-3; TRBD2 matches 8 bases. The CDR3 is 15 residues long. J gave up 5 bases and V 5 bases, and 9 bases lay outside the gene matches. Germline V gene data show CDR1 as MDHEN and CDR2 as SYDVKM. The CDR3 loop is CASSPGTGTRDTQYF. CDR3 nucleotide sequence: TGTGCCAGCAGTCCAGGGACCGGGACTAGAGATACGCAGTATTTT.

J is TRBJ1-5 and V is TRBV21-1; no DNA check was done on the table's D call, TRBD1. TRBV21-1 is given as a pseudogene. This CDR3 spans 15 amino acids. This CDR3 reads CASSPDSYSNQPQHF. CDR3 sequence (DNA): TGTGCCAGCAGTCCAGACAGCTATAGCAATCAGCCCCAGCATTTT.

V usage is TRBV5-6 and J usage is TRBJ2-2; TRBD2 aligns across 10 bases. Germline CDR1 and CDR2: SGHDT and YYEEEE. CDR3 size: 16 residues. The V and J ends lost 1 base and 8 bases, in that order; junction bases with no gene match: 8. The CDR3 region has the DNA TGTGCCAGCAGCTTGAGGAGCGGGGGGGCCTTGGGGGAGCTGTTTTTT. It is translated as CASSLRSGGALGELFF.

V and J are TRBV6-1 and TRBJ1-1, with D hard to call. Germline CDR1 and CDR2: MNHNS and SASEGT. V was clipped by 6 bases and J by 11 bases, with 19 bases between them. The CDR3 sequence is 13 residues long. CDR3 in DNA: TGTGCCAGCAGGGACCCGTTCGGGAAAGGGGCTTTCTTT. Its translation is CASRDPFGKGAFF.

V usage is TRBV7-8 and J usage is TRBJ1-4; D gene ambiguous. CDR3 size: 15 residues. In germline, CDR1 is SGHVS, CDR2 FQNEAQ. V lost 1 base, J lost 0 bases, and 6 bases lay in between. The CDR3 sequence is CASSLDGSTNEKLFF. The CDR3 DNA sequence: TGTGCCAGCAGCTTAGACGGTTCAACTAATGAAAAACTGTTTTTT.

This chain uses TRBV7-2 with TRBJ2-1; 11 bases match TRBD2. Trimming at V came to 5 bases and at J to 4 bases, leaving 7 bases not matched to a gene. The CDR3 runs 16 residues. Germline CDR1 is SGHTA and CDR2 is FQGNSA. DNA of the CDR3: TGTGCCAGCAGCCGCTTAGCGGGAGGGAGGTACAATGAGCAGTTCTTC. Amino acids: CASSRLAGGRYNEQFF.

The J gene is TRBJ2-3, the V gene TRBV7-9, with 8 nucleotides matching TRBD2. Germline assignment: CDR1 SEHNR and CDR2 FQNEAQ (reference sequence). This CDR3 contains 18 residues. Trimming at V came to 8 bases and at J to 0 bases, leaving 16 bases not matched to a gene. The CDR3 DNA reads TGTGCCAGCTACCGGGGGGGCAGACACTTAGCTAGCACAGATACGCAGTATTTT. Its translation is CASYRGGRHLASTDTQYF.

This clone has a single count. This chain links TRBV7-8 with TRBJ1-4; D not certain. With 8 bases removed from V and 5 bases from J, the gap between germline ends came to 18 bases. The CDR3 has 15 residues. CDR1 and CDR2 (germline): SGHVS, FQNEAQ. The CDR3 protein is CASQPGSAWNEKLFF. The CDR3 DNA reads TGTGCCAGCCAACCCGGGTCCGCCTGGAATGAAAAACTGTTTTTT.

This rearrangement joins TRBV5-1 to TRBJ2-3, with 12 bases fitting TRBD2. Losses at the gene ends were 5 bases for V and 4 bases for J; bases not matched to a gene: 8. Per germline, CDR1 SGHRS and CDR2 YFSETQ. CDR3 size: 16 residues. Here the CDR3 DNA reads TGCGCCAGCAGGATACTAGCGGGGGGAGGGTCAGATACGCAGTATTTT. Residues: CASRILAGGGSDTQYF. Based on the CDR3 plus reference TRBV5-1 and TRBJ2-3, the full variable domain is KAGVTQTPRYLIKTRGQQVTLSCSPISGHRSVSWYQQTPGQGLQFLFEYFSETQRNKGNFPGRFSGRQFSNSRSEMNVSTLELGDSALYLCASRILAGGGSDTQYFGPGTRLTVL.

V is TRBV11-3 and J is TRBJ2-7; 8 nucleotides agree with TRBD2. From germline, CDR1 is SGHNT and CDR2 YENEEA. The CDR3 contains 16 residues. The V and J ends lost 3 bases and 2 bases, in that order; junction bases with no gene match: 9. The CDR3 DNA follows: TGTGCCAGCAGCTTCTGGCGGGGGGCTCAAACCTACGAGCAGTACTTC. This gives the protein CASSFWRGAQTYEQYF. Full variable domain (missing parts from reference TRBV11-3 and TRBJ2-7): EAGVVQSPRYKIIEKKQPVAFWCNPISGHNTLYWYLQNLGQGPELLIRYENEEAVDDSQLPKDRFSAERLKGVDSTLKIQPAELGDSAVYLCASSFWRGAQTYEQYFGPGTRLTVT.

The CDR3 nucleotides are TGCAGCGTCGGGAATCAGCCCCAGCATTTT. This sequence encodes CSVGNQPQHF. V is TRBV29-1 and J is TRBJ1-5, with unresolved D. The V gene lost 6 bases and the J gene lost 4 bases, with 4 bases spanning the gap. The CDR3 extends over 10 amino acids. Germline CDR1 reads SQVTM; CDR2 reads ANQGSEA.

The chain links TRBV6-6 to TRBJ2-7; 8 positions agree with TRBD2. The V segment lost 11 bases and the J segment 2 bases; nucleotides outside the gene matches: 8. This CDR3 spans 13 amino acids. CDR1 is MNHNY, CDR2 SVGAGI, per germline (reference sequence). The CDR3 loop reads CAGGTGGAYEQYF. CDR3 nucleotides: TGTGCCGGGGGGACGGGGGGGGCCTACGAGCAGTACTTC.

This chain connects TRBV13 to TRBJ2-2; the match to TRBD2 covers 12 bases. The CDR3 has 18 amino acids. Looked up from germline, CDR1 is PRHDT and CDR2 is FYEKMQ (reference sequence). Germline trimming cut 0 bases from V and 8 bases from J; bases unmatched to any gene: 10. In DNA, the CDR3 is TGTGCCAGCAGCTTAGGAATCCTACTAGCGGGAGGAAGAGGGGAGCTGTTTTTT. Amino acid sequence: CASSLGILLAGGRGELFF.

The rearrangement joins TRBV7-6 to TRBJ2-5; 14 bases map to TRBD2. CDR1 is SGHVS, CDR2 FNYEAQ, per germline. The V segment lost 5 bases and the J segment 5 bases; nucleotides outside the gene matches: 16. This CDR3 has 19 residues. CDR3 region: CASSLLMGTSGRGGETQYF. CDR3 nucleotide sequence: TGTGCCAGCAGCCTACTAATGGGGACTAGCGGGAGAGGTGGTGAGACCCAGTACTTC.

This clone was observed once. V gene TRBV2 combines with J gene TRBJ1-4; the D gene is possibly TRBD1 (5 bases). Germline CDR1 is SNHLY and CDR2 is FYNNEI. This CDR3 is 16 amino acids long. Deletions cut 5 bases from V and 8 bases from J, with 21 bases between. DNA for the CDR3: TGTGCCAGCAGTCCGTCTCGAGGACATTCAGACGAAAAACTGTTTTTT. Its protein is CASSPSRGHSDEKLFF.

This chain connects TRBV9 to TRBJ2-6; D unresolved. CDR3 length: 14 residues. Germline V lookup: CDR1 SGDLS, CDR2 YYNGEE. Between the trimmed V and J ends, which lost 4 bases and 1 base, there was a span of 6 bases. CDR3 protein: CASSPLSGANVLTF. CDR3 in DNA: TGTGCCAGCAGCCCCCTTTCTGGGGCCAACGTCCTGACTTTC.

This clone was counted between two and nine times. CDR3 in DNA: TGTGCCAGCATATTCGCGGGAGGAGACGGGGAGCTGTTTTTT. The encoded protein is CASIFAGGDGELFF. V is TRBV6-1 and J is TRBJ2-2, with TRBD2 identical over 8 bases. Germline V gene sequence: CDR1 MNHNS, CDR2 SASEGT. With V trimmed by 7 bases and J by 7 bases, 8 bases remained unmatched. The length of the CDR3 is 14 residues.

The CDR3 is CASSADRGSPLHF. The CDR3 region has the DNA TGTGCCAGCAGTGCAGACAGGGGATCACCCCTCCACTTT. J is TRBJ1-6 and V is TRBV6-4; 8 bases match TRBD1. J was trimmed by 10 bases and V by 4 bases; bases with no gene match: 3. This CDR3 spans 13 amino acids. CDR1 and CDR2 (germline): MRHNA, SNTAGT.